The following is a T cell receptor (beta chain) sequence with its context. Here immunoSEQ multiplex PCR was the method, and the copy in TCRdb shows in-frame clones only, minus some. The data contain 200,000 to 300,000 clones, approximately 86% of them singletons. This sample is drawn from a study of blood T cell repertoires in COVID-19. The wider study: From T cells, B-cell-depleted T cells, or PBMCs came the material, which was cDNA or gDNA.

This CDR3 contains 15 residues. V was shortened by 0 bases and J by 4 bases, with 12 bases between the two germline ends. Germline CDR1 reads MGHRA; CDR2 reads YSYEKL. The sequenced sample consisted of peripheral blood. This TCR derives from a man aged 30 to 45 with active or convalescent COVID-19. The chain joins TRBV4-1 to TRBJ1-2; TRBD1 is a possible D gene (5 bases). Here the CDR3 reads CASSQEAGTTYGYTF. The CDR3 DNA reads as TGCGCCAGCAGCCAAGAAGCTGGGACTACCTATGGCTACACCTTC.